This TCR beta chain was sequenced during a study of cytomegalovirus exposure and HLA in healthy donors. Study-level background: Genetic ancestry analysis placed about 80% of the 300 to 400 donors that were genotyped in the Caucasian-associated cluster.

Both 60 Vbeta primers and 13 Jbeta primers went into the PCR. The repertoire was sequenced with immunoSEQ multiplex PCR; TCRdb's copy has only in-frame clones and lacks some. In the table there are tens of thousands of clones, about 53% of which are singletons. The V and J ends lost 3 bases and 11 bases, in that order; junction bases with no gene match: 14. The CDR3 covers 16 residues. Looked up from germline, CDR1 is GTSNPN and CDR2 is SVGIG (reference sequence). This TCR derives from a woman in her thirties or forties in good health and CMV-seropositive. The sample consisted of PBMCs. J is TRBJ1-6 and V is TRBV30; 9 nucleotides align to TRBD1. CDR3 sequence: CAWSSGADRGNPPLHF. The CDR3 DNA reads TGTGCCTGGAGCTCGGGTGCGGACAGGGGCAATCCACCCCTCCACTTT.